This T cell receptor (beta chain) was profiled in a study of regulatory T cells in long-lasting Graves disease. Library construction for TCR beta used iRepertoire HTBI primers and Arm-PCR of CDR3 regions. TCRdb itself ran the multiplex PCR reads through MiXCR, one entry per CDR3 protein. The sample lists 500,000 to 800,000 distinct CDR3 sequences, roughly 30% occurring once. Time point indicated: persistent/refractory GD, antithyroid drugs over 5 years with positive TRAb. After RNA was extracted from PBMCs, the TCR library was made from it. This clonotype was seen more than once but under ten times. Its antigen is as yet unknown. The CDR3 spans 16 residues. The germline CDR1 and CDR2 sequences are SEHNR and FQNEAQ (reference sequence). V gave up 6 bases and J gave up 3 bases, with 17 bases separating them. Study-wide results and caveats: Study was limited to peripheral blood, excluding thyroid tissue.

The sequenced sample was peripheral blood mononuclear cells (PBMCs), obtained when the disease was refractory, from a patient treated with antithyroid drugs. The TCR originated in a female donor with Graves disease. The rearrangement links TRBV7-9 to TRBJ1-4, with D possibly being TRBD1 (5 bases). The CDR3 DNA is TGTGCCAGCAGTTTCCAGTCCGGGACGCCTAATGAAAAACTGTTTTTT. Residues: CASSFQSGTPNEKLFF.